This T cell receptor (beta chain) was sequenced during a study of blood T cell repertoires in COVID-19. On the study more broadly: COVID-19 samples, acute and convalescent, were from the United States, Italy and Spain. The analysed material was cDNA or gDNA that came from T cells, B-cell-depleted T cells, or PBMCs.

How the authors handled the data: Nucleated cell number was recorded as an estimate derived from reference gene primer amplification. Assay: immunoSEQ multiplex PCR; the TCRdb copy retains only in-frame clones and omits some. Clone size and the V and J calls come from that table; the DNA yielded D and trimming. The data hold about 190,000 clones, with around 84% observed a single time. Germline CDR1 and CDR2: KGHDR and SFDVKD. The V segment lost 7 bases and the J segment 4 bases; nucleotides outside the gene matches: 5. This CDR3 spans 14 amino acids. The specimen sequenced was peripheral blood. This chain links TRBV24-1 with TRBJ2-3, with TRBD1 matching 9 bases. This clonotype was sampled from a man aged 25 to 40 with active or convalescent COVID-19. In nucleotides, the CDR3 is TGTGCCACCAGCCGGACAGGGGCCCCAGATACGCAGTATTTT. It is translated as CATSRTGAPDTQYF.